These 32 T cell receptor beta chains came from one sample sequenced in a study of blood T cell repertoires in COVID-19. Libraries were prepared by immunoSEQ multiplex PCR; TCRdb keeps only in-frame clonotypes and omits some of them. This sample has 260,000 or so clones, with 88% found just once. The sequencing sample was made of PBMCs or T cells enriched from blood (not recorded which). The source is a woman between 40 and 50 years old with acute COVID-19.

J is TRBJ1-2 and V is TRBV2; 7 nucleotides align to TRBD1. The germline V gene has CDR1 SNHLY and CDR2 FYNNEI. The CDR3 totals 14 residues. Trimming removed 6 bases from V and 1 base from J; junction bases left unmatched: 5. CDR3: CASRGQVFNYGYTF. The CDR3 DNA reads TGTGCCAGCAGAGGACAGGTTTTTAACTATGGCTACACCTTC. Full variable domain (missing parts from reference TRBV2 and TRBJ1-2): EPEVTQTPSHQVTQMGQEVILRCVPISNHLYFYWYRQILGQKVEFLVSFYNNEISEKSEIFDDQFSVERPDGSNFTLKIRSTKLEDSAMYFCASRGQVFNYGYTFGSGTRLTVV.

The genes are TRBV7-9 and TRBJ1-1; 8 nucleotides agree with TRBD1. The CDR3 is made up of 12 amino acids. The germline CDR1 and CDR2 sequences are SEHNR and FQNEAQ (reference sequence). V was pared by 5 bases and J by 8 bases, with 4 bases of the junction left unmatched. CDR3 DNA sequence: TGTGCCAGCAGCGTAGACAGGGGAGAAGCTTTCTTT. It translates to CASSVDRGEAFF.

The chain combines TRBV5-5 with TRBJ2-2; D not resolved. CDR1 is SGHKS and CDR2 is YYEKEE in the germline V gene (reference sequence). Trimming shortened V by 1 base and J by 1 base, and 11 bases separated the two germline ends. This CDR3 contains 16 residues. The CDR3: CASSLLQPMNTGELFF. The CDR3 DNA reads TGTGCCAGCAGCTTGTTACAGCCGATGAACACCGGGGAGCTGTTTTTT.

This chain joins TRBV19 and TRBJ2-6; tentatively, D is TRBD1 (6 bases). Trimming removed 5 bases from V and 2 bases from J, with 16 bases in between. This CDR3 region has 17 residues. Germline lookup yields CDR1 LNHDA and CDR2 SQIVND (reference sequence). This chain's CDR3 is CASSGGQGTPGANVLTF. The CDR3 DNA reads as TGTGCCAGTAGTGGGGGCCAGGGGACCCCTGGGGCCAACGTCCTGACTTTC.

CDR3 DNA sequence: TGTGCCAGTAGTGAACAGGCTTCTGGGGCCAACGTCCTGACTTTC. It translates to CASSEQASGANVLTF. This chain uses TRBV19 with TRBJ2-6, with D perhaps matching TRBD1 (5 bases). V lost 5 bases to trimming and J lost 1 base, with 9 bases between them. This CDR3 comprises 15 residues. Germline loops: CDR1 LNHDA, CDR2 SQIVND (reference sequence).

The gene calls are TRBV9 and TRBJ1-6; TRBD1 matches at 8 bases. CDR3 length equals 16 residues. The V and J ends lost 0 bases and 9 bases, in that order; junction bases with no gene match: 8. The germline gives CDR1 SGDLS, CDR2 YYNGEE. The CDR3 sequence is CASSVDWSRGRSPLHF. The CDR3 DNA is TGTGCCAGCAGCGTAGACTGGTCCAGGGGGCGTTCACCCCTCCACTTT.

The chain has TRBV15 and TRBJ1-1; 8 bases match TRBD1. Germline CDR1 and CDR2: LNHNV and YYDKDF (reference sequence). V shed 1 base and J 4 bases; nucleotides not matched to a gene: 5. The CDR3 contains 15 residues. The chain's CDR3 is CATSRGPRGLTEAFF. The CDR3 bases are TGTGCCACCAGCAGAGGACCCAGGGGGCTCACTGAAGCTTTCTTT.

This rearrangement joins TRBV7-9 to TRBJ2-7; D perhaps matches TRBD1 (6 bases). This CDR3 has 13 amino acids. Looked up from germline, CDR1 is SEHNR and CDR2 is FQNEAQ (reference sequence). Trimming took off 3 bases at V and 4 bases at J, with 10 bases between the two ends. For the CDR3, the DNA is TGTGCCAGCAGCTTGACAGGAGCTTACGAGCAGTACGTC. This gives the protein CASSLTGAYEQYV.

The rearrangement joins TRBV19 to TRBJ1-1; D ambiguous. The CDR3 consists of 13 residues. Germline V gene data show CDR1 as LNHDA and CDR2 as SQIVND (reference sequence). The V gene lost 4 bases and the J gene lost 0 bases, with 6 bases spanning the gap. CDR3 in DNA: TGTGCCAGTAGTACACAGATGAACACTGAAGCTTTCTTT. The encoded protein is CASSTQMNTEAFF.

The table lists this clone with a few counts. The rearrangement joins TRBV3-1 (or the pseudogene TRBV3-2) to TRBJ1-1; maybe TRBD1 (5 bases). This CDR3 spans 17 amino acids. Trimming stripped 0 bases from V and 1 base from J, with 15 bases between. Per the germline V gene, CDR1 is LGHDT and CDR2 is YNNKEL (reference sequence). The DNA for the CDR3 is TGTGCCAGCAGCCAAGATACCGGCCGGCAGGGGAACACTGAAGCTTTCTTT. As protein: CASSQDTGRQGNTEAFF.

This chain joins TRBV10-2 and TRBJ1-2; the D is unclear. The CDR3 totals 17 residues. Germline V gives CDR1 WSHSY, CDR2 SAAADI. V shed 0 bases and J shed 2 bases, with 16 bases lying between them. DNA for the CDR3: TGCGCCAGCAGTGAGTCAGTCTTGAGGGTGGGAAACTATGGCTACACCTTC. Translation gives CASSESVLRVGNYGYTF.

The chain links TRBV28 to TRBJ2-2, with a possible D match to TRBD1 (5 bases). The CDR3 totals 13 residues. The V gene's germline CDR1 is MDHEN and CDR2 SYDVKM. V was pared by 6 bases and J by 8 bases, with 13 bases between. This chain's CDR3 is CASRSDSLGELFF. The CDR3 bases are TGTGCCAGCAGATCTGACAGCTTAGGGGAGCTGTTTTTT.

This sequence joins TRBV10-1 and TRBJ1-2, with 7 bases identical to TRBD1. The CDR3 has 15 residues. The germline gives CDR1 WNHNN, CDR2 SYGVQD (reference sequence). After removal of 3 bases from V and 4 bases from J, the junction contained 8 bases not matched to a gene. DNA of the CDR3: TGCGCCAGCAGTGACCAGGTTGGGGACAGCTATGGCTACACCTTC. This translates into CASSDQVGDSYGYTF.

This sequence joins TRBV4-1 and TRBJ2-7; the match to TRBD2 covers 7 bases. From germline, CDR1 is MGHRA and CDR2 YSYEKL. The V segment lost 4 bases and the J segment 0 bases; nucleotides outside the gene matches: 9. The CDR3 runs 16 residues. CDR3 loop: CASSLDRSGLSYEQYF. DNA for the CDR3: TGCGCCAGCAGCCTAGACCGTAGCGGGCTCTCCTACGAGCAGTACTTC.

This clone was recorded a few times. The rearrangement uses TRBV9 and TRBJ2-2; 11 bases are shared with TRBD2. Trimming at V came to 6 bases and at J to 6 bases, leaving 7 bases not matched to a gene. This CDR3 contains 15 residues. Germline-derived CDR1 and CDR2 are SGDLS and YYNGEE. For the CDR3, the DNA is TGTGCCAGCAACCCTAGCGGGAGGTGGGCCGGGGAGCTGTTTTTT. It specifies CASNPSGRWAGELFF.

This rearrangement joins TRBV6-6 to TRBJ1-2, with D possibly TRBD1 on 5 matching bases. Deletions cut 5 bases from V and 2 bases from J, with 15 bases between. This CDR3 has 15 residues. Germline lookup yields CDR1 MNHNY and CDR2 SVGAGI (reference sequence). CDR3 sequence (DNA): TGTGCCAGCAGTACCCGGGGGGTTGGGAACTATGGCTACACCTTC. It is translated as CASSTRGVGNYGYTF.

This chain connects TRBV5-1 to TRBJ2-2, with D perhaps TRBD1 (6 bases). V was cut by 3 bases and J by 0 bases, with 12 bases left in between. The CDR3 spans 16 residues. Looked up from germline, CDR1 is SGHRS and CDR2 is YFSETQ. CDR3 amino acids: CASSYPQGTNTGELFF. The CDR3, as DNA: TGCGCCAGCAGCTACCCGCAGGGGACGAACACCGGGGAGCTGTTTTTT.

The chain combines TRBV7-2 with TRBJ2-7, with 14 bases identical to TRBD2. V shed 4 bases and J 6 bases; nucleotides not matched to a gene: 2. Germline V gene lookup returns CDR1 SGHTA and CDR2 FQGNSA. The CDR3 runs to 14 residues. The CDR3 protein is CASSSGTSGSEQYV. CDR3 coding DNA: TGTGCCAGCAGCTCAGGGACTAGCGGGAGCGAGCAGTACGTC.

This chain links TRBV19 with TRBJ1-2; 8 bases map to TRBD1. V trimming: 7 bases; J trimming: 2 bases; junction bases outside the gene matches: 3. Germline CDR1 and CDR2: LNHDA and SQIVND (reference sequence). The CDR3 is 13 amino acids. The CDR3 reads CASTRTGNYGYTF. The CDR3 coding sequence is TGTGCCAGTACCCGGACAGGGAACTATGGCTACACCTTC.

The chain couples TRBV3-1 (or the pseudogene TRBV3-2) to TRBJ1-5; D possibly corresponds to TRBD1 (6 bases). V gave up 4 bases and J gave up 7 bases, with 14 bases separating them. Germline CDR1 and CDR2: LGHDT and YNNKEL (reference sequence). The CDR3 covers 14 residues. The chain's CDR3 is CASSPTIQGQPQHF. In DNA, the CDR3 is TGTGCCAGCAGCCCTACGATCCAGGGGCAGCCCCAGCATTTT.

As regards this clone: Germline and junction disagree at one end, which may indicate a read error. The chain employs TRBV7-7 and TRBJ2-2; unclear D gene. The CDR3 is made up of 15 amino acids. CDR1 and CDR2 from the germline V gene are SSHAT and FNYEAQ (reference sequence). CDR3 residues: CASSPHLSLGGELFF. Here the CDR3 DNA reads TGTGCTAGCAGTCCCCACCTTAGCCTGGGCGGGGAGCTGTTTTTT.

This clone is a singleton in its sample. The chain employs TRBV25-1 and TRBJ2-1, with TRBD1 matching 10 bases. The V and J ends lost 2 bases and 2 bases, in that order; junction bases with no gene match: 0. The CDR3 runs to 15 residues. Germline V gene sequence: CDR1 MGHDK, CDR2 SYGVNS. The CDR3 protein is CASSEGTGAYNEQFF. DNA for the CDR3: TGTGCCAGCAGTGAAGGGACAGGGGCCTACAATGAGCAGTTCTTC.

The chain couples TRBV9 to TRBJ1-5, with unresolved D. The CDR3 sequence is 14 residues long. CDR1 SGDLS and CDR2 YYNGEE come from the germline V gene. V lost 3 bases to trimming and J lost 6 bases, with 13 bases between them. CDR3 sequence reads: CASSAGREGQPQHF. The CDR3 coding sequence is TGTGCCAGCAGCGCAGGAAGGGAGGGTCAGCCCCAGCATTTT.

The CDR3 loop reads CASSFSSQYTEAFF. The CDR3 DNA reads as TGTGCCAGCAGCTTTTCATCACAGTACACTGAAGCTTTCTTT. The chain recombines TRBV11-3 with TRBJ1-1; no definite D call. With 3 bases removed from V and 3 bases from J, the gap between germline ends came to 11 bases. This CDR3 comprises 14 residues. CDR1 is SGHNT, CDR2 YENEEA, per germline. The full variable domain, with the rest looked up from reference TRBV11-3 and TRBJ1-1, is EAGVVQSPRYKIIEKKQPVAFWCNPISGHNTLYWYLQNLGQGPELLIRYENEEAVDDSQLPKDRFSAERLKGVDSTLKIQPAELGDSAVYLCASSFSSQYTEAFFGQGTRLTVV.

This clone was detected only once. J is TRBJ1-2 and V is TRBV28, with 8 bases fitting TRBD1. V lost 4 bases, J lost 8 bases, and 24 bases stayed unmatched. This CDR3 region has 19 residues. The germline gives CDR1 MDHEN, CDR2 SYDVKM. The CDR3 protein is CASSSIFSDRVVVVGGYTF. The CDR3 DNA reads as TGTGCCAGCAGTTCTATTTTTTCGGACAGGGTTGTCGTTGTAGGGGGCTACACCTTC.

The chain recombines TRBV6-5 with TRBJ1-1; unclear D gene. The CDR3 is 15 amino acids. Germline CDR1 and CDR2: MNHEY and SVGAGI. The V and J ends lost 5 bases and 3 bases respectively, with 16 bases between them. The CDR3 reads CASSKNLYLDTEAFF. CDR3 sequence (DNA): TGTGCCAGCAGTAAAAACCTCTACCTGGACACTGAAGCTTTCTTT.

The genes are TRBV27 and TRBJ1-1, with D possibly being TRBD1 (6 bases). V lost 0 bases and J 1 base, leaving 9 bases between the germline ends. The CDR3 sequence is 15 residues long. Per germline, CDR1 MNHEY and CDR2 SMNVEV (reference sequence). The CDR3 DNA is TGTGCCAGCAGTTTATCTGCGGGGGCGAACACTGAAGCTTTCTTT. Protein sequence: CASSLSAGANTEAFF.

The chain joins TRBV24-1 to TRBJ1-5; TRBD1 might be the D (5 bases). The CDR3 has 15 amino acids. V gave up 3 bases and J gave up 4 bases, with 12 bases separating them. Germline loops: CDR1 KGHDR, CDR2 SFDVKD. In nucleotides, the CDR3 is TGTGCCACCAGTGATAGGGAAGGGGTTAATCAGCCCCAGCATTTT. It encodes CATSDREGVNQPQHF.

This chain uses TRBV28 with TRBJ2-3; 7 bases are shared with TRBD2. Germline CDR1 reads MDHEN; CDR2 reads SYDVKM. There are 14 residues in the CDR3. V lost 5 bases, J lost 4 bases, and 6 bases stayed unmatched. The CDR3: CASSAGDLADTQYF. CDR3 nucleotides: TGTGCCAGCAGTGCGGGGGACTTGGCAGATACGCAGTATTTT.

The rearrangement links TRBV10-3 to TRBJ1-2; 10 bases are a match to TRBD1. The CDR3 has 16 amino acids. Germline CDR1 is ENHRY and CDR2 is SYGVKD. V shed 4 bases and J 2 bases; nucleotides not matched to a gene: 7. CDR3 sequence: CAISAPRTGGNYGYTF. The CDR3 bases are TGTGCCATCAGTGCCCCCCGGACAGGGGGGAACTATGGCTACACCTTC.

V is TRBV12-3 or TRBV12-4 and J is TRBJ1-3; D remains unclear. The CDR3 extends over 13 amino acids. The V end was cut by 8 bases, the J end by 0 bases, with 8 bases between. CDR3 sequence (DNA): TGTGCCAGCCGCGGAAACTCTGGAAACACCATATATTTT. Protein product: CASRGNSGNTIYF.

CDR3 DNA sequence: TGTGCCAGCAGCACCCGACTAGCGGGAGCTACCTACAATGAGCAGTTCTTC. Protein: CASSTRLAGATYNEQFF. The J gene is TRBJ2-1, the V gene TRBV7-9; 12 bases are a match to TRBD2. This CDR3 contains 17 residues. J was trimmed by 2 bases and V by 5 bases; bases with no gene match: 7. Germline V lookup: CDR1 SEHNR, CDR2 FQNEAQ (reference sequence).